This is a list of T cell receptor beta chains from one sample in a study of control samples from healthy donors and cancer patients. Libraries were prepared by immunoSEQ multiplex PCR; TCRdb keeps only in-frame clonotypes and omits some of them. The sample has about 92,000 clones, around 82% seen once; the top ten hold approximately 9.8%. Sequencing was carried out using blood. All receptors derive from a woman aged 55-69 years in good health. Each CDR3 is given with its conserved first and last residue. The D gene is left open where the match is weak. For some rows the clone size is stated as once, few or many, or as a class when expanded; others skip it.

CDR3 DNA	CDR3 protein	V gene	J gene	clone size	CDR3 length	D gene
TGCGCCAGCAGCCAAGTACTTCAGGGGCGGGAAAAACTGTTTTTT	CASSQVLQGREKLFF	TRBV4-1	TRBJ1-4	NA	15	NA
TGCGCCAGCAGCTTGGTCGCGGGGCAAACCTACAATGAGCAGTTCTTC	CASSLVAGQTYNEQFF	TRBV5-1	TRBJ2-1	NA	16	NA
TGTGCCAGCAGCCGGTATATGAACACTGAAGCTTTCTTT	CASSRYMNTEAFF	TRBV14	TRBJ1-1	NA	13	NA
TGTGCCATCCAGGCAGGGCTTACGAACACTGAAGCTTTCTTT	CAIQAGLTNTEAFF	TRBV10-3	TRBJ1-1	NA	14	NA
TGTGCCAGCAGCCCCCCCTTTGCAGTGGCTGGCGGGGGGCAGTTCTTC	CASSPPFAVAGGGQFF	TRBV5-4	TRBJ2-1	NA	16	TRBD2
TGTGCCAGCAGTTTCCGCTTGTTGCAGTATTTT	CASSFRLLQYF	TRBV28	TRBJ2-3	NA	11	NA
TGTGCCAGCATCAAAAATCCAGGACAGGGAGCGAACACTGAAGCTTTCTTT	CASIKNPGQGANTEAFF	TRBV11-2	TRBJ1-1	once	17	TRBD1
TGTGCCAGCAGTTATACGGGGGAGCGTGGCTACACCTTC	CASSYTGERGYTF	TRBV6-2/TRBV6-3	TRBJ1-2	NA	13	NA
TGTGCCAGCAGCTTGGGGACTCAACCCACAGATACGCAGTATTTT	CASSLGTQPTDTQYF	TRBV5-4	TRBJ2-3	NA	15	NA
TGTGCCAGCAGTCCAGGATTAAATCAGCCCCAGCATTTT	CASSPGLNQPQHF	TRBV6-5	TRBJ1-5	once	13	NA
TGTGCCAGCAGTCCCCCGGGACTAGGAGGGACCGGGGAGCTGTTTTTT	CASSPPGLGGTGELFF	TRBV28	TRBJ2-2	NA	16	TRBD2
TGTGCCAGCTCACCACCGGAGGGGATCGTTGGAAACACCATATATTTT	CASSPPEGIVGNTIYF	TRBV18	TRBJ1-3	NA	16	NA
TGTGCCAGCAGGCGAGGCGGTGAGGGCACAGATACGCAGTATTTT	CASRRGGEGTDTQYF	TRBV7-9	TRBJ2-3	NA	15	NA
TGTGCCAGCAGCTTAGGCGGGACCGTCCCCTTGTACGAGCAGTACTTC	CASSLGGTVPLYEQYF	TRBV7-2	TRBJ2-7	NA	16	NA
TGTGCCAGCAGCTCCTCAGGTAATGAGCAGTTCTTC	CASSSSGNEQFF	TRBV11-2	TRBJ2-1	NA	12	NA
TGTGCCATCAGTGACATAGCGGGGGGTAGAGAGACCCAGTACTTC	CAISDIAGGRETQYF	TRBV10-3	TRBJ2-5	once	15	TRBD2
TGTGCCAGCAGCTTAGAGTTGGGGCTCCGGAAAGACACTGAAGCTTTCTTT	CASSLELGLRKDTEAFF	TRBV7-9	TRBJ1-1	NA	17	NA
TGTGCCAGCAGCTTACTGTTCTACAATGAGCAGTTCTTC	CASSLLFYNEQFF	TRBV7-9	TRBJ2-1	NA	13	NA
TGTGCCAGCACCAGAGGGACAGGGAGAAATACGCAGTATTTT	CASTRGTGRNTQYF	TRBV6-5	TRBJ2-3	NA	14	TRBD1
TGTGCCAGCAGCTTGGCGGGGGCCTCCTACGAGCAGTACTTC	CASSLAGASYEQYF	TRBV5-5	TRBJ2-7	few	14	NA
TGTGCCAGTAGTATTTTGAGGGGGAGCTCCTACGAGCAGTACTTC	CASSILRGSSYEQYF	TRBV19	TRBJ2-7	few	15	NA
TGTGCCAGCAGCTTATTTCGGACGGATCAGCCCCAGCATTTT	CASSLFRTDQPQHF	TRBV7-2	TRBJ1-5	NA	14	NA
TGTGCCAGCAGATTACAGGGGGGGGCCTACGAGCAGTACTTC	CASRLQGGAYEQYF	TRBV6-5	TRBJ2-7	NA	14	NA
TGTGCCAGTGGGCGGGGGCCCCAAGAGACCCAGTACTTC	CASGRGPQETQYF	TRBV19	TRBJ2-5	NA	13	NA
TGTGCCAGCAGTTGGGGGACGATGACGAGCTCCTATAATTCACCCCTCCACTTT	CASSWGTMTSSYNSPLHF	TRBV6-2/TRBV6-3	TRBJ1-6	NA	18	NA
TGTGCCACCAGTGATTTAGGCTCGGAGGACCTCACAGATACGCAGTATTTT	CATSDLGSEDLTDTQYF	TRBV24-1	TRBJ2-3	NA	17	NA
TGTGCCAGCTCATACGACAGGTTTGGAGCTTTCTTT	CASSYDRFGAFF	TRBV18	TRBJ1-1	NA	12	NA
TGTGCCAGCAGCCTGGTCTTTTCGATCACAGATACGCAGTATTTT	CASSLVFSITDTQYF	TRBV7-2	TRBJ2-3	NA	15	NA
TGTGCCAGTAGTTCAAACCCGGGACTATCATCGGCCGGAAACACCATATATTTT	CASSSNPGLSSAGNTIYF	TRBV19	TRBJ1-3	NA	18	NA
TGTGCCAGCAGCCCAACAGGGAACTATGGCTACACCTTC	CASSPTGNYGYTF	TRBV9	TRBJ1-2	NA	13	NA
TGTGCCTGGAGTGTCCCTAGGTTCCAGGGACTTTCCTACGAGCAGTACTTC	CAWSVPRFQGLSYEQYF	TRBV30	TRBJ2-7	once	17	NA
TGTGCCAGCTCACCGAGTGAGACAGGGGGAGAGACCCAGTACTTC	CASSPSETGGETQYF	TRBV18	TRBJ2-5	NA	15	TRBD1
TGCAGCGTTGTCCAATTCACCGGGGAGCTGTTTTTT	CSVVQFTGELFF	TRBV29-1	TRBJ2-2	NA	12	NA
TGTGCCAGCAGCCAAGATGGGCAATACACCGGGAAGCTGTTTTTT	CASSQDGQYTGKLFF	TRBV3-1/TRBV3-2	TRBJ2-2	NA	15	NA
TGTGCCAGCAGGGAGGGACTAGCGGTTTACAATGAGCAGTTCTTC	CASREGLAVYNEQFF	TRBV5-5	TRBJ2-1	NA	15	TRBD2
TGTGCCAGCAGCTTGGACACAGGGGGAGCTTTCTTT	CASSLDTGGAFF	TRBV5-4	TRBJ1-1	NA	12	TRBD1
TGTGCCAGCTCGCTACAAACGCGGAACTATGGCTACACCTTC	CASSLQTRNYGYTF	TRBV18	TRBJ1-2	NA	14	NA
TGCAGCGTTTTAAGGGGGATAGAGACCCAGTACTTC	CSVLRGIETQYF	TRBV29-1	TRBJ2-5	once	12	NA
TGTGCCAGCAGCTCCGGGACTAGCGGGAGTCGGTACAATGAGCAGTTCTTC	CASSSGTSGSRYNEQFF	TRBV11-3	TRBJ2-1	NA	17	TRBD2
TGTGCCAGCAGTTCACCAGGGGGAAAAATGGGCAATCAGCCCCAGCATTTT	CASSSPGGKMGNQPQHF	TRBV28	TRBJ1-5	few	17	TRBD1
TGTGCCAGCAGTACCCTCCCAAGGTCTGGGAATCAGCCCCAGCATTTT	CASSTLPRSGNQPQHF	TRBV28	TRBJ1-5	once	16	NA
TGTGCCATCACCGCAACCGCTAGCGGGGGGGCGGGGGAGCAGTTCTTC	CAITATASGGAGEQFF	TRBV10-3	TRBJ2-1	NA	16	TRBD2
TGTGCCAGCAGTGCGACCGGGACAGGGACTGTAGACGAGCAGTACTTC	CASSATGTGTVDEQYF	TRBV6-1	TRBJ2-7	few	16	TRBD1